Listed here is a single T cell receptor (beta chain). Its antigen is still unknown. From the reads, TCRdb called clonotypes with MiXCR, one entry per CDR3 protein. The table has around 62,000 distinct CDR3 sequences, 63% seen once. This CDR3 has 14 residues. Trimming at V came to 7 bases and at J to 7 bases, leaving 5 bases not matched to a gene. From germline, CDR1 is SGHRS and CDR2 YFSETQ. These data belong to a study of type 1 regulatory T cells. Looking at the study overall: T-allo10 is a Tr1-enriched, alloantigen-specific CD4 T cell product made in vitro.

Graft donor-derived T-allo10 cells were described as host-alloantigen-specific, anergic, and alloantigen-specifically suppressive. This chain connects TRBV5-1 to TRBJ2-4; 13 nucleotides line up with TRBD2. The sample consisted of cultured T cells, either the whole culture or a sorted T cell fraction (not recorded which). Noted subset: Tr1-enriched cell product generated in vitro against host alloantigens. The sequence derives from a human donor in good health. The CDR3 reads CASGQTSGGNIQYF. CDR3 bases: TGCGCCAGCGGTCAGACTAGCGGGGGGAACATTCAGTACTTC.